This T cell receptor (beta chain) was obtained from a study of beta chain features in type 1 diabetes. This clone has just a few counts. The antigen remains undetermined. CDR1 is MNHNS and CDR2 is SASEGT in the germline V gene. The CDR3 is 13 amino acids. The germline V and J ends were trimmed by 7 bases and 1 base, with 11 bases remaining between them. Study outcomes and limitations: A moderate, significant TCRB CDR3 shortening appeared in type 1 diabetes across four CD4+ subsets. A cDNA-based sequencing approach could over-represent cells with high TCR expression. Patients' naive, central memory and regulatory TCRB repertoires appeared more alike than those of healthy donors.

Expressed TCRB transcripts were sequenced because the entire RNA isolate underwent reverse transcription. Sequencing used immunoSEQ multiplex PCR; TCRdb keeps in-frame clones, though not all of them. Of 300,000 or so clones listed, about 13% are singletons. This clonotype was sampled from a man between 25 and 39 years old with type 1 diabetes. The chain carries TRBV6-1 and TRBJ2-7; no clear D gene. Sequenced material: naive CD4+ T cells from blood. CDR3 sequence reads: CASTQTPSYEQYF. CDR3 nucleotides: TGTGCCAGCACCCAGACACCTTCCTACGAGCAGTACTTC.